These 7 T cell receptor beta chains came from one sample sequenced in a study of CD8 T cells in Susac syndrome. With random hexamers, reverse transcription was performed on about 0.5 to 1 ug of RNA. TCRdb independently ran MiXCR on the immunoSEQ multiplex PCR reads; one entry per CDR3 protein. The repertoire holds roughly 150,000 distinct CDR3 sequences, with approximately 93% as singletons. Material: CD4+ T cells from PBMCs. These receptors were taken from a human donor with multiple sclerosis.

The rearrangement joins TRBV28 to TRBJ2-7, with TRBD1 identical over 7 bases. This CDR3 contains 15 residues. The V gene end was trimmed by 4 bases and the J gene end by 2 bases; junction bases not matched to a gene: 8. CDR1 and CDR2 from the germline V gene are MDHEN and SYDVKM. The CDR3 coding sequence is TGTGCCAGCAGTTCAACCCACAGGGGTGCCTACGAGCAGTACTTC. It is translated as CASSSTHRGAYEQYF.

The V and J genes are TRBV27 and TRBJ2-7; 13 bases agree with TRBD2. The CDR3 contains 17 residues. Unmatched junction bases numbered 10, after V lost 4 bases and J lost 4 bases. Per germline, CDR1 MNHEY and CDR2 SMNVEV (reference sequence). The CDR3 DNA reads as TGTGCCAGCAGTTCCTCGACTAGCGGGAGGCCGTGGTACGAGCAGTACTTC. Residues: CASSSSTSGRPWYEQYF.

The genes are TRBV2 and TRBJ1-5; TRBD1 matches at 11 bases. From germline, CDR1 is SNHLY and CDR2 FYNNEI. CDR3 size: 14 residues. The J segment lost 5 bases and the V segment lost 7 bases, leaving 4 bases of the junction unmatched. CDR3 residues: CASMRDRGDQPQHF. The CDR3 DNA follows: TGTGCCAGCATGAGGGACAGGGGGGATCAGCCCCAGCATTTT. Complete variable domain (other parts from reference TRBV2 and TRBJ1-5): EPEVTQTPSHQVTQMGQEVILRCVPISNHLYFYWYRQILGQKVEFLVSFYNNEISEKSEIFDDQFSVERPDGSNFTLKIRSTKLEDSAMYFCASMRDRGDQPQHFGDGTRLSIL.

This chain connects TRBV3-1 to TRBJ2-7, with unresolved D. The germline gives CDR1 LGHDT, CDR2 YNNKEL (reference sequence). There are 14 residues in the CDR3. Trimming cost V 3 bases and J 0 bases, with 9 bases left between them. CDR3: CASSHGLSSYEQYF. For the CDR3, the DNA is TGTGCCAGCAGCCACGGCCTAAGCTCCTACGAGCAGTACTTC.

This chain uses TRBV4-2 with TRBJ1-1; tentative D call: TRBD1 (5 bases). This CDR3 is built from 15 residues. V shed 0 bases and J shed 3 bases, with 11 bases lying between them. Germline CDR1 reads LGHNA; CDR2 reads YNFKEQ. The CDR3 sequence is CASSQDLWGDTEAFF. DNA for the CDR3: TGTGCCAGCAGCCAAGATCTTTGGGGGGACACTGAAGCTTTCTTT.

V usage is TRBV3-1 and J usage is TRBJ1-2, with 10 bases aligning to TRBD1. V shed 1 base, J shed 5 bases, and the junction held 7 bases outside the gene matches. The CDR3 extends over 16 amino acids. Per germline, CDR1 LGHDT and CDR2 YNNKEL (reference sequence). The CDR3 sequence is CASSQATPGQGYGYTF. CDR3 coding DNA: TGTGCCAGCAGCCAAGCAACCCCGGGACAGGGGTATGGCTACACCTTC.

The CDR3 protein is CASSYVRRPGGYTF. CDR3 DNA: TGTGCCAGCAGTTACGTGAGACGACCTGGTGGCTACACCTTC. This chain uses TRBV6-5 with TRBJ1-2; D gene uncertain. The CDR3 spans 14 residues. CDR1 MNHEY and CDR2 SVGAGI come from the germline V gene. Trimming stripped 2 bases from V and 7 bases from J, with 14 bases between.